What follows are 25 T cell receptor beta chains derived from one specimen sequenced in a study of shared clonotypes between healthy human individuals. Some clones are missing from TCRdb's copy, which holds only in-frame ones; the method was immunoSEQ multiplex PCR. The sample has 2 million to 3 million clones; approximately 94% are singletons. The specimen was naive CD4+ T cells from PBMCs. Subset noted: CD45RA+ positively selected. These receptors originate from a man aged 18 to 30 in good health. Some clones in this sample may be carry-over from other donors' samples.

The count of this clone is one. The genes are TRBV7-8 and TRBJ2-7; D might be TRBD1 (5 bases). V shed 1 base and J shed 4 bases, with 14 bases lying between them. This CDR3 is built from 15 residues. CDR1 is SGHVS and CDR2 is FQNEAQ in the germline V gene. The CDR3 nucleotides are TGTGCCAGCAGCTTAGAGGGCAGGGTGGGTTACGAGCAGTACTTC. This encodes CASSLEGRVGYEQYF.

The chain links TRBV29-1 to TRBJ2-3; D possibly corresponds to TRBD1 (5 bases). V gave up 5 bases and J gave up 0 bases, with 9 bases separating them. Germline CDR1 reads SQVTM; CDR2 reads ANQGSEA. The CDR3 is 13 amino acids. The CDR3 is CSVWTPSTDTQYF. CDR3 DNA: TGCAGCGTTTGGACACCTAGCACAGATACGCAGTATTTT.

The chain has TRBV9 and TRBJ2-2; D might be TRBD1 or TRBD2, each matching 5 bases. The CDR3 length is 14 residues. Trimming shortened V by 3 bases and J by 7 bases, and 13 bases separated the two germline ends. The germline CDR1 and CDR2 sequences are SGDLS and YYNGEE. CDR3 in amino acids: CASSAPGGSGELFF. The CDR3 nucleotides are TGTGCCAGCAGCGCCCCTGGGGGAAGCGGGGAGCTGTTTTTT.

The chain has TRBV4-2 and TRBJ2-5, with 10 bases identical to TRBD2. CDR3 length: 20 amino acids. The germline V gene has CDR1 LGHNA and CDR2 YNFKEQ. J gave up 7 bases and V 0 bases, and 20 bases lay outside the gene matches. CDR3 sequence: CASSQETSGYSLMGGGTQYF. CDR3 nucleotide sequence: TGTGCCAGCAGCCAAGAGACTAGCGGGTACAGCCTGATGGGTGGGGGGACCCAGTACTTC.

V gene TRBV5-1 combines with J gene TRBJ2-5; 9 nucleotides align to TRBD2. Germline CDR1 is SGHRS and CDR2 is YFSETQ. The ends lost 0 bases at V and 4 bases at J; junction bases unmatched: 7. This CDR3 spans 16 amino acids. CDR3: CASSLVVAGVIETQYF. The CDR3 coding sequence is TGCGCCAGCAGCTTGGTGGTAGCGGGGGTCATAGAGACCCAGTACTTC.

J is TRBJ2-2 and V is TRBV7-9; D assignment may be TRBD1 or TRBD2 (5 bases each). The CDR3 is 14 residues long. Germline assignment: CDR1 SEHNR and CDR2 FQNEAQ (reference sequence). Trimming took 4 bases from V and 8 from J, leaving 14 bases between them. This chain's CDR3 is CASSSRWGTGELFF. CDR3 nucleotide sequence: TGTGCCAGCAGCTCACGATGGGGGACGGGGGAGCTGTTTTTT.

This sequence joins TRBV28 and TRBJ2-3; 11 positions agree with TRBD2. CDR1 and CDR2 from the germline V gene are MDHEN and SYDVKM. The CDR3 has 20 amino acids. Trimming took 6 bases from V and 0 from J; bases not matched to a gene: 17. The CDR3 region is CASSPQGPGTSGDSTDTQYF. The CDR3 nucleotides read TGTGCCAGCAGCCCACAGGGCCCAGGGACTAGCGGAGATAGCACAGATACGCAGTATTTT.

The rearrangement uses TRBV18 and TRBJ2-2, with no clear D. The V end lost 3 bases, the J end lost 0 bases, and 8 bases lay between the germline ends. CDR1 is KGHSH, CDR2 LQKENI, per germline. CDR3 length equals 15 residues. CDR3 amino acids: CASSPLLPNTGELFF. CDR3 bases: TGTGCCAGCTCACCTTTACTCCCGAACACCGGGGAGCTGTTTTTT.

The chain employs TRBV28 and TRBJ1-5; D may be TRBD1 (5 bases). Germline V gene lookup returns CDR1 MDHEN and CDR2 SYDVKM. The CDR3 sequence is 14 residues long. V lost 7 bases, J lost 6 bases, and 16 bases lay in between. This CDR3 reads CASTRGGPGQPQHF. The DNA for the CDR3 is TGTGCCAGCACCCGGGGGGGTCCGGGTCAGCCCCAGCATTTT.

J is TRBJ2-2 and V is TRBV5-1, with 9 bases identical to TRBD1. This CDR3 comprises 16 residues. After removal of 0 bases from V and 3 bases from J, the junction contained 3 bases not matched to a gene. The germline gives CDR1 SGHRS, CDR2 YFSETQ. The CDR3 DNA reads TGCGCCAGCAGCTTGGTGGGGACAGGGCACACCGGGGAGCTGTTTTTT. It is translated as CASSLVGTGHTGELFF. Using reference TRBV5-1 and TRBJ2-2 for the parts outside the CDR3, the full variable domain is KAGVTQTPRYLIKTRGQQVTLSCSPISGHRSVSWYQQTPGQGLQFLFEYFSETQRNKGNFPGRFSGRQFSNSRSEMNVSTLELGDSALYLCASSLVGTGHTGELFFGEGSRLTVL.

This clone was counted once. The rearrangement joins TRBV30 to TRBJ2-3; 12 bases match TRBD2. The ends lost 5 bases at V and 10 bases at J; junction bases unmatched: 10. Germline values: CDR1 GTSNPN, CDR2 SVGIG (reference sequence). This CDR3 region has 14 residues. CDR3 residues: CAWSTSGRNGAQYF. DNA of the CDR3: TGTGCCTGGTCAACTAGCGGGAGGAACGGGGCGCAGTATTTT.

On this clone: Other DNA sequences within the sample encode an identical CDR3. The rearrangement uses TRBV6-5 and TRBJ1-1, with D hard to call. CDR1 is MNHEY and CDR2 is SVGAGI in the germline V gene. The CDR3 sequence is 13 residues long. The V and J ends lost 4 bases and 0 bases respectively, with 6 bases between them. The chain's CDR3 is CASSSYMNTEAFF. DNA for the CDR3: TGTGCCAGCAGTTCATATATGAACACTGAAGCTTTCTTT.

CDR3 DNA sequence: TGTGCCAGCAGCTTTTTCCGGACCTCCAACAGCGATGAGCAGTTCTTC. Translating it yields CASSFFRTSNSDEQFF. This chain joins TRBV7-2 and TRBJ2-1; D gene uncertain. The CDR3 loop spans 16 amino acids. Germline values: CDR1 SGHTA, CDR2 FQGNSA. V was clipped by 3 bases and J by 8 bases, with 20 bases between them.

The chain uses TRBV28 and TRBJ1-6; D is ambiguous. Germline lookup yields CDR1 MDHEN and CDR2 SYDVKM. The CDR3 has 12 amino acids. The V and J ends lost 5 bases and 6 bases respectively, with 5 bases between them. The CDR3 DNA reads as TGTGCCAGCAGTAGTTCTAATTCACCCCTCCACTTT. Translated: CASSSSNSPLHF.

The chain joins TRBV30 to TRBJ2-7; 7 nucleotides match TRBD2. Germline CDR1 reads GTSNPN; CDR2 reads SVGIG (reference sequence). The CDR3 runs 17 residues. J was trimmed by 6 bases and V by 3 bases; bases with no gene match: 20. CDR3 sequence reads: CAWRRTGTTGRVREQYF. CDR3 in DNA: TGTGCCTGGAGGAGGACCGGGACTACAGGAAGGGTGCGCGAGCAGTACTTC.

The chain uses TRBV4-1 and TRBJ2-1, with 9 bases that match TRBD1. The V gene end was trimmed by 0 bases and the J gene end by 10 bases; junction bases not matched to a gene: 7. The CDR3 totals 15 residues. Per the germline V gene, CDR1 is MGHRA and CDR2 is YSYEKL. In DNA, the CDR3 is TGCGCCAGCAGCCAAGAAGACAGGGGGTGGTCCGAGCAGTTCTTC. Protein product: CASSQEDRGWSEQFF.

Only one count was recorded for this clone. V is TRBV19 and J is TRBJ2-7; D call uncertain. Trimming took off 4 bases at V and 3 bases at J, with 16 bases between the two ends. The CDR3 extends over 15 amino acids. Germline assignment: CDR1 LNHDA and CDR2 SQIVND (reference sequence). DNA for the CDR3: TGTGCCAGTAGTACCCGCTCGAGCCCCTACTACGAGCAGTACTTC. Amino acids: CASSTRSSPYYEQYF.

The CDR3 protein is CASSLQGVLTGELFF. In DNA, the CDR3 is TGTGCCAGCAGCTTGCAGGGCGTCCTCACCGGGGAGCTGTTTTTT. V usage is TRBV5-5 and J usage is TRBJ2-2, with a tentative D call TRBD1 (5 bases). The length of the CDR3 is 15 residues. CDR1 is SGHKS, CDR2 YYEKEE, per germline (reference sequence). V lost 1 base and J 4 bases, leaving 11 bases between the germline ends.

The V and J genes are TRBV6-6 and TRBJ2-3; tentative D call: TRBD2 (6 bases). The V gene lost 5 bases and the J gene lost 5 bases, with 20 bases spanning the gap. The CDR3 is 16 residues long. Per germline, CDR1 MNHNY and CDR2 SVGAGI (reference sequence). In DNA, the CDR3 is TGTGCCAGCAGTCCAACCAGGAGGGGCGCAGAAGATACGCAGTATTTT. It is translated as CASSPTRRGAEDTQYF.

The V gene is TRBV5-1, the J gene TRBJ2-7; D possibly corresponds to TRBD1 (6 bases). The CDR3 length is 13 residues. Trimming removed 3 bases at V and 2 bases at J, with 9 bases between. Germline V gene sequence: CDR1 SGHRS, CDR2 YFSETQ. The CDR3 region is CASSSDSPYEQYF. CDR3 sequence (DNA): TGCGCCAGCAGCTCGGACAGCCCCTACGAGCAGTACTTC.

The gene calls are TRBV2 and TRBJ2-7; D uncertain. The CDR3 length is 12 residues. Germline V gene sequence: CDR1 SNHLY, CDR2 FYNNEI. Trimming took off 5 bases at V and 3 bases at J, with 8 bases between the two ends. CDR3 in DNA: TGTGCCAGCAGTCGGGCCGTCTACGAGCAGTACTTC. Its translation: CASSRAVYEQYF. The variable domain in full, with the rest retrieved from reference TRBV2 and TRBJ2-7, is EPEVTQTPSHQVTQMGQEVILRCVPISNHLYFYWYRQILGQKVEFLVSFYNNEISEKSEIFDDQFSVERPDGSNFTLKIRSTKLEDSAMYFCASSRAVYEQYFGPGTRLTVT.

This clone was observed a few times. The V and J genes are TRBV28 and TRBJ1-2; no reliable D call. The V gene lost 3 bases and the J gene lost 2 bases, with 7 bases spanning the gap. The V gene's germline CDR1 is MDHEN and CDR2 SYDVKM. CDR3 length equals 13 residues. CDR3 bases: TGTGCCAGCAGTTTGGTACAGAACTATGGCTACACCTTC. Its protein product is CASSLVQNYGYTF.

The chain couples TRBV5-1 to TRBJ2-7; 7 nucleotides match TRBD2. There are 15 residues in the CDR3. J gave up 2 bases and V 0 bases, and 5 bases lay outside the gene matches. From germline, CDR1 is SGHRS and CDR2 YFSETQ. The CDR3 sequence is CASSLGGRDTYEQYF. Written as DNA, the CDR3 is TGCGCCAGCAGCTTGGGCGGGAGAGATACCTACGAGCAGTACTTC. The whole variable domain, remainder taken from reference TRBV5-1 and TRBJ2-7, is KAGVTQTPRYLIKTRGQQVTLSCSPISGHRSVSWYQQTPGQGLQFLFEYFSETQRNKGNFPGRFSGRQFSNSRSEMNVSTLELGDSALYLCASSLGGRDTYEQYFGPGTRLTVT.

In DNA form, the CDR3 reads TGTGCCAGCAGCTTGGACTCTAGCGGCGAGCAGTACTTC. Its translation: CASSLDSSGEQYF. The chain carries TRBV5-4 and TRBJ2-7; TRBD2 agrees at 7 bases. Per germline, CDR1 SGHNT and CDR2 YYREEE (reference sequence). This CDR3 comprises 13 residues. J gave up 6 bases and V 0 bases, and 3 bases lay outside the gene matches.

The genes are TRBV28 and TRBJ1-2; 7 bases line up with TRBD1. Germline-derived CDR1 and CDR2 are MDHEN and SYDVKM. The CDR3 sequence is 15 residues long. Trimming cost V 2 bases and J 0 bases; bases outside gene matches: 3. The CDR3 DNA reads TGTGCCAGCAGTTTAAAGACAGGGACTAACTATGGCTACACCTTC. This codes for CASSLKTGTNYGYTF.